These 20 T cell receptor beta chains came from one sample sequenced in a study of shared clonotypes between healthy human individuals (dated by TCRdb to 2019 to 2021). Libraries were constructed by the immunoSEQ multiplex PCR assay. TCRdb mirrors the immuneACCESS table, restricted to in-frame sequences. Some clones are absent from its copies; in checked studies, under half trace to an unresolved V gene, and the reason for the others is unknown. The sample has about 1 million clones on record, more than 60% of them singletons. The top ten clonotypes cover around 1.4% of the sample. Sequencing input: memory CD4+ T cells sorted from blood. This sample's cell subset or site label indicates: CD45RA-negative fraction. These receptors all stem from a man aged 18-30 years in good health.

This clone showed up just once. CDR3 nucleotides: TGCGCCAGCAGCCCGCGTGAAAGGGGTTTGGACACTGAAGCTTTCTTT. It translates to CASSPRERGLDTEAFF. The genes are TRBV5-1 and TRBJ1-1, with D possibly being TRBD1 (5 bases). The ends were cut back, 4 bases at V and 3 bases at J, with 19 bases in the middle. Germline V gene lookup returns CDR1 SGHRS and CDR2 YFSETQ. This CDR3 comprises 16 residues.

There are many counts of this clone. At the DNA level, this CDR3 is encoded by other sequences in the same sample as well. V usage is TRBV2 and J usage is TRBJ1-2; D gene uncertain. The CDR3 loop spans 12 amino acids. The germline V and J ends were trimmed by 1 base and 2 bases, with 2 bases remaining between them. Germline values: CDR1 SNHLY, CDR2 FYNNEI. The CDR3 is CASSEGNYGYTF. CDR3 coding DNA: TGTGCCAGCAGTGAAGGGAACTATGGCTACACCTTC.

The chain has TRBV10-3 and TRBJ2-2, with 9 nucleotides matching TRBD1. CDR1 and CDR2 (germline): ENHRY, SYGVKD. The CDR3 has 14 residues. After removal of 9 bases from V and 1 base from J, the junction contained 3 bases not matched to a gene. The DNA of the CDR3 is TGTGCCATGACGGACAGGGGGAACACCGGGGAGCTGTTTTTT. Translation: CAMTDRGNTGELFF.

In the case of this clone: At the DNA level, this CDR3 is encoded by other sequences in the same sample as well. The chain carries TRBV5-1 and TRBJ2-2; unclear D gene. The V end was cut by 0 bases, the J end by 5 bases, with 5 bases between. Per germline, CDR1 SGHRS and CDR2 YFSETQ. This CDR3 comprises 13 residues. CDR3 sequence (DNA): TGCGCCAGCAGCTTGGACGGGACCGGGGAGCTGTTTTTT. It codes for CASSLDGTGELFF.

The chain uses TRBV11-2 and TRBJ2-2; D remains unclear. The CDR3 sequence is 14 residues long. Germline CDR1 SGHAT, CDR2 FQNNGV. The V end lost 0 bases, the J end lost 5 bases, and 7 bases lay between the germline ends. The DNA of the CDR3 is TGTGCCAGCAGCTTAGATCTCACTACCGGGGAGCTGTTTTTT. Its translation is CASSLDLTTGELFF. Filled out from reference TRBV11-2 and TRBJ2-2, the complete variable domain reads EAGVAQSPRYKIIEKRQSVAFWCNPISGHATLYWYQQILGQGPKLLIQFQNNGVVDDSQLPKDRFSAERLKGVDSTLKIQPAKLEDSAVYLCASSLDLTTGELFFGEGSRLTVL.

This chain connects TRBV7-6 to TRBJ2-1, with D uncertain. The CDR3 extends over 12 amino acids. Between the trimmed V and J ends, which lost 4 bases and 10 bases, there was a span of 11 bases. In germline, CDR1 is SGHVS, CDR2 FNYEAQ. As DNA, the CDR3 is TGTGCCAGCAGCTCCCCCCTAGGGGAGCAGTTCTTC. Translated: CASSSPLGEQFF. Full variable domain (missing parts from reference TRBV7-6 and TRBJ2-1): GAGVSQSPRYKVTKRGQDVALRCDPISGHVSLYWYRQALGQGPEFLTYFNYEAQQDKSGLPNDRFSAERPEGSISTLTIQRTEQRDSAMYRCASSSPLGEQFFGPGTRLTVL.

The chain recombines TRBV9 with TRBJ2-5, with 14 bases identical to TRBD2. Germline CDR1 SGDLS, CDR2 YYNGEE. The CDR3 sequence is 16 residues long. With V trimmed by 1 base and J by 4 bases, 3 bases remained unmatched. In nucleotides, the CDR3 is TGTGCCAGCAGCGTACTTGGGACTAGCGGGAGAGAGACCCAGTACTTC. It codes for CASSVLGTSGRETQYF.

In DNA, the CDR3 is TGTGCCAGCAGTCCGGGGAGGGTGTTAGGTCAGCCCCAGCATTTT. Encoded protein: CASSPGRVLGQPQHF. This chain links TRBV27 with TRBJ1-5; D is unclear. This CDR3 has 15 amino acids. V shed 5 bases and J shed 6 bases, with 17 bases lying between them. CDR1 is MNHEY, CDR2 SMNVEV, per germline (reference sequence).

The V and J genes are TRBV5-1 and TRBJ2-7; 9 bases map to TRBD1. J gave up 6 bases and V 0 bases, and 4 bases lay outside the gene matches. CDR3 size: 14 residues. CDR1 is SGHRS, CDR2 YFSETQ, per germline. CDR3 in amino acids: CASSLVGTGSEQYF. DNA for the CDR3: TGCGCCAGCAGCTTGGTTGGGACAGGGAGCGAGCAGTACTTC.

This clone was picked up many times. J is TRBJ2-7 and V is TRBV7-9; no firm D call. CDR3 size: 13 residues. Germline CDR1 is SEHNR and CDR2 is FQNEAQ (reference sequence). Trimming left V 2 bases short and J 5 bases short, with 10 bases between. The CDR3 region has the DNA TGTGCCAGCAGCTTAACCATTGACAACGAGCAGTACTTC. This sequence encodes CASSLTIDNEQYF.

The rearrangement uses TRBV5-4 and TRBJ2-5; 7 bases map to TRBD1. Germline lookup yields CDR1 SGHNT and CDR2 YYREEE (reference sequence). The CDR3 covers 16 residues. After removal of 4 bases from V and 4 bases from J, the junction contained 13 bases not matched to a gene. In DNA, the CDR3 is TGTGCCAGCAGCGCCGCCCGGGACAGACAATTAGAGACCCAGTACTTC. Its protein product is CASSAARDRQLETQYF.

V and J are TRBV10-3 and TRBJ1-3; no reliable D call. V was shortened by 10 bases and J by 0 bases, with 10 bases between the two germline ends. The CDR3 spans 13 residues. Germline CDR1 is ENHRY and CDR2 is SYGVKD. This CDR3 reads CATLESSGNTIYF. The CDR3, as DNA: TGTGCCACACTGGAATCCTCTGGAAACACCATATATTTT.

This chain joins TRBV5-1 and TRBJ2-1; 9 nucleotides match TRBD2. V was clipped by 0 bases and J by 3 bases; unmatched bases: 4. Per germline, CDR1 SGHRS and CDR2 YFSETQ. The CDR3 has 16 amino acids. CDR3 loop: CASSLGGRAGYNEQFF. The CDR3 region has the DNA TGCGCCAGCAGCTTGGGCGGGAGGGCCGGCTACAATGAGCAGTTCTTC.

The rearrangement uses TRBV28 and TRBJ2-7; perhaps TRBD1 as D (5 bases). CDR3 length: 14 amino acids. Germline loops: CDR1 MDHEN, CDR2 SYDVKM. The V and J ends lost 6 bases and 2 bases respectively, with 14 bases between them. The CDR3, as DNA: TGTGCCAGCAGCCCCACCCCGACAGCCTACGAGCAGTACTTC. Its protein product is CASSPTPTAYEQYF.

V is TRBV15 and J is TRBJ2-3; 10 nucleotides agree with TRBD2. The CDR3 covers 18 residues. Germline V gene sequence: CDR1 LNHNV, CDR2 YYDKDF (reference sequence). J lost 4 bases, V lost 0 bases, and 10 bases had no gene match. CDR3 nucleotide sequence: TGTGCCACCAGCAGAGATTCGGCTAGCGGGAGTTCCTCAGATACGCAGTATTTT. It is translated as CATSRDSASGSSSDTQYF. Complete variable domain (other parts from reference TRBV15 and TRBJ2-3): DAMVIQNPRYQVTQFGKPVTLSCSQTLNHNVMYWYQQKSSQAPKLLFHYYDKDFNNEADTPDNFQSRRPNTSFCFLDIRSPGLGDTAMYLCATSRDSASGSSSDTQYFGPGTRLTVL.

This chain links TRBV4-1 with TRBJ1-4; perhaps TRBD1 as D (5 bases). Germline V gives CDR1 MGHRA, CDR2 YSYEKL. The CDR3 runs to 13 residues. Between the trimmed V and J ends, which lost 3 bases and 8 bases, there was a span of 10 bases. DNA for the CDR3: TGCGCCAGCAGCCAGACAGTCACGGAAAAACTGTTTTTT. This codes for CASSQTVTEKLFF.

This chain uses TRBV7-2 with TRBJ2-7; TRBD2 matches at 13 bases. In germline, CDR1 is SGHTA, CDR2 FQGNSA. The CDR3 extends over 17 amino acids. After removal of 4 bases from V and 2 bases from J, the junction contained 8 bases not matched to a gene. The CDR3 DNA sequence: TGTGCCAGCAGCTCGAGGACTAGCGGGAGCTTCCCCTACGAGCAGTACTTC. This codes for CASSSRTSGSFPYEQYF.

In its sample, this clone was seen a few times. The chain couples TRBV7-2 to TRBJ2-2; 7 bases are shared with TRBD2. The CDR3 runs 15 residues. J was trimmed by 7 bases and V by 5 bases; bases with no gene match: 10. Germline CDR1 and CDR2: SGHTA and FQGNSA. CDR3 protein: CASSVSSGSGGELFF. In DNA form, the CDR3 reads TGTGCCAGCAGCGTATCTAGCGGCAGTGGCGGGGAGCTGTTTTTT.

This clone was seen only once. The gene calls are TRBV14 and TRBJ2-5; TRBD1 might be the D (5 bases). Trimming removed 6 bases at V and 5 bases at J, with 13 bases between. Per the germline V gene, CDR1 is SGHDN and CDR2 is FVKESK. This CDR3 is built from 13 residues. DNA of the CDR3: TGTGCCAGCAGGCAGGGCCGAATGGAGACCCAGTACTTC. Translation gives CASRQGRMETQYF.

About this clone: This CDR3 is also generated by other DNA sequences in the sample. The chain's CDR3 is CAWSPPSSPLHF. The CDR3 DNA sequence: TGTGCCTGGAGTCCGCCCTCGTCACCCCTCCACTTT. The chain couples TRBV30 to TRBJ1-6; D gene uncertain. The ends were cut back, 2 bases at V and 10 bases at J, with 9 bases in the middle. CDR3 length equals 12 residues. The germline gives CDR1 GTSNPN, CDR2 SVGIG (reference sequence).